One and the same sample provided the 16 T cell receptor beta chains below, sequenced in a study of brain T cells in children with intractable seizures. Libraries were prepared by immunoSEQ multiplex PCR; TCRdb keeps only in-frame clonotypes and omits some of them. The sample lists 50,000 to 75,000 clones; more than 95% were seen once. This specimen was peripheral blood, taken at surgery. Receptors originate from a boy under two years old with focal cortical dysplasia and intractable seizures.

The chain joins TRBV11-2 to TRBJ1-3, with D hard to call. The V gene lost 5 bases and the J gene lost 4 bases, with 21 bases spanning the gap. CDR3 length: 17 amino acids. CDR1 and CDR2 from the germline V gene are SGHAT and FQNNGV. CDR3 sequence (DNA): TGTGCCAGCAGCCCTCCCTTGCGGCCTTCGGGGGGAAACACCATATATTTT. Translated: CASSPPLRPSGGNTIYF.

This clone has only one observation. The DNA of the CDR3 is TGTGCCAGCAGCCAAGGGGCCGTAGCGGGGGGTTCCCAAGAGACCCAGTACTTC. Translating gives CASSQGAVAGGSQETQYF. This chain connects TRBV3-1 (or the pseudogene TRBV3-2) to TRBJ2-5; 10 positions match TRBD2. Germline-derived CDR1 and CDR2 are LGHDT and YNNKEL (reference sequence). J lost 1 base, V lost 1 base, and 9 bases had no gene match. The CDR3 has 18 amino acids.

Notes on this clone: Other DNA sequences from this sample encode an identical CDR3 as well. V gene TRBV3-1 (or the pseudogene TRBV3-2) combines with J gene TRBJ2-7, with 12 bases that match TRBD2. Germline CDR1 is LGHDT and CDR2 is YNNKEL (reference sequence). The CDR3 runs to 15 residues. Losses at the gene ends were 1 base for V and 2 bases for J; bases not matched to a gene: 0. The CDR3 sequence is CASSQGTSGAYEQYF. CDR3 nucleotide sequence: TGTGCCAGCAGCCAAGGGACTAGCGGGGCCTACGAGCAGTACTTC.

This clone has a handful of counts. This sequence joins TRBV6-1 and TRBJ2-7, with D unresolved. The germline CDR1 and CDR2 sequences are MNHNS and SASEGT. V was pared by 2 bases and J by 4 bases, with 3 bases between. The CDR3 has 11 residues. The chain's CDR3 is CASSERYEQYF. CDR3 nucleotides: TGTGCCAGCAGTGAAAGATACGAGCAGTACTTC.

The chain uses TRBV7-3 and TRBJ2-3; 7 bases match TRBD1. V was pared by 5 bases and J by 1 base, with 12 bases of the junction left unmatched. The CDR3 loop spans 17 amino acids. Germline V gives CDR1 SGHTA, CDR2 FQGTGA. This CDR3 reads CASSQTDSGQGTDTQYF. DNA for the CDR3: TGTGCCAGCAGCCAAACAGATTCTGGACAGGGCACAGATACGCAGTATTTT.

The chain recombines TRBV7-3 with TRBJ2-1; D is unresolved. The CDR3 is 16 residues long. CDR1 is SGHTA, CDR2 FQGTGA, per germline. V dropped 2 bases and J dropped 0 bases, with 11 bases sitting between them. CDR3 nucleotides: TGTGCCAGCAGCTTATTCGGCAGACTCTCCTACAATGAGCAGTTCTTC. Its translation: CASSLFGRLSYNEQFF.

This chain connects TRBV9 to TRBJ1-3, with D maybe TRBD1 (5 bases). Germline V gene sequence: CDR1 SGDLS, CDR2 YYNGEE. V was cut by 3 bases and J by 7 bases, with 17 bases left in between. The CDR3 consists of 15 residues. This CDR3 is CASSDDSSGPNTIYF. For the CDR3, the DNA is TGTGCCAGCAGCGATGACAGTTCAGGACCTAACACCATATATTTT.

This chain uses TRBV5-1 with TRBJ2-2; 8 bases fit TRBD2. Per the germline V gene, CDR1 is SGHRS and CDR2 is YFSETQ. This CDR3 comprises 15 residues. J was trimmed by 5 bases and V by 0 bases; bases with no gene match: 3. In DNA form, the CDR3 reads TGCGCCAGCAGCTTGGCGGCTAGCGGGACCGGGGAGCTGTTTTTT. It codes for CASSLAASGTGELFF.

This rearrangement joins TRBV5-1 to TRBJ1-1; D might be TRBD1 (5 bases). Germline assignment: CDR1 SGHRS and CDR2 YFSETQ. CDR3 length: 15 amino acids. The V end lost 4 bases, the J end lost 4 bases, and 17 bases lay between the germline ends. CDR3 loop: CASSAVWGTRTEAFF. The CDR3 DNA reads TGCGCCAGCAGCGCCGTGTGGGGGACGCGCACTGAAGCTTTCTTT.

The chain is built from TRBV7-2 and TRBJ2-7; D is perhaps TRBD1 (6 bases). V dropped 0 bases and J dropped 4 bases, with 10 bases sitting between them. Germline V gene data show CDR1 as SGHTA and CDR2 as FQGNSA. CDR3 length: 14 amino acids. CDR3 in amino acids: CASSLAGQMYEQYF. DNA of the CDR3: TGTGCCAGCAGCTTAGCGGGACAAATGTACGAGCAGTACTTC. The whole variable domain, remainder taken from reference TRBV7-2 and TRBJ2-7, is GAGVSQSPSNKVTEKGKDVELRCDPISGHTALYWYRQSLGQGLEFLIYFQGNSAPDKSGLPSDRFSAERTGGSVSTLTIQRTQQEDSAVYLCASSLAGQMYEQYFGPGTRLTVT.

The J gene is TRBJ2-3, the V gene TRBV10-3; D gene ambiguous. The germline CDR1 and CDR2 sequences are ENHRY and SYGVKD. The CDR3 covers 15 residues. Trimming took off 2 bases at V and 0 bases at J, with 9 bases between the two ends. This CDR3 reads CAISEQKTSTDTQYF. The CDR3 bases are TGTGCCATCAGTGAGCAAAAGACAAGCACAGATACGCAGTATTTT.

CDR3 in amino acids: CAIRQTVSSYNEQFF. Written as DNA, the CDR3 is TGTGCCATCAGACAGACAGTGAGCTCCTACAATGAGCAGTTCTTC. The rearrangement uses TRBV10-3 and TRBJ2-1; maybe TRBD1 (5 bases). With 6 bases removed from V and 0 bases from J, the gap between germline ends came to 12 bases. CDR1 is ENHRY and CDR2 is SYGVKD in the germline V gene. This CDR3 is built from 15 residues.

V usage is TRBV12-5 and J usage is TRBJ2-7, with 8 bases matching TRBD2. This CDR3 has 16 amino acids. V was clipped by 0 bases and J by 3 bases; unmatched bases: 7. The germline gives CDR1 LGHNT, CDR2 FRNRAP. The CDR3 DNA sequence: TGTGCTAGTGGTTTGGTAATAAGCGGGGGCGACTACGAGCAGTACTTC. Amino acid sequence: CASGLVISGGDYEQYF. The variable domain in full, with the rest retrieved from reference TRBV12-5 and TRBJ2-7, is DARVTQTPRHKVTEMGQEVTMRCQPILGHNTVFWYRQTMMQGLELLAYFRNRAPLDDSGMPKDRFSAEMPDATLATLKIQPSEPRDSAVYFCASGLVISGGDYEQYFGPGTRLTVT.

This chain joins TRBV28 and TRBJ2-7, with D maybe TRBD2 (7 bases). This CDR3 is 14 amino acids long. The germline V gene encodes CDR1 MDHEN and CDR2 SYDVKM. Between the trimmed V and J ends, which lost 8 bases and 4 bases, there was a span of 18 bases. CDR3 bases: TGTGCCAGCCAAGGACTAGGGGGGTGGTACGAGCAGTACTTC. Its protein product is CASQGLGGWYEQYF.

CDR3 nucleotide sequence: TGTGCCATCAGTGGGAAGGTTAAAGGGGTGGACTATGGCTACACCTTC. It specifies CAISGKVKGVDYGYTF. The rearrangement joins TRBV10-3 to TRBJ1-2; D might be TRBD1 (5 bases). CDR1 and CDR2 (germline): ENHRY, SYGVKD. Trimming pared 4 bases from V and 3 bases from J, leaving 18 bases between. The CDR3 spans 16 residues.

The chain uses TRBV10-3 and TRBJ1-3, with D perhaps TRBD1 (5 bases). CDR1 is ENHRY, CDR2 SYGVKD, per germline. CDR3 size: 13 residues. The germline V and J ends were trimmed by 7 bases and 6 bases, with 13 bases remaining between them. CDR3 protein: CAIMGPQSNTIYF. The DNA for the CDR3 is TGTGCCATCATGGGACCGCAGTCAAACACCATATATTTT.